A single sample gave rise to the 21 T cell receptor beta chains below, sequenced in a study of T cell responses to AZD1222 COVID-19 vaccine (dated by TCRdb to 2020 to 2022). The library was produced with the immunoSEQ multiplex PCR assay. TCRdb stores this immuneACCESS table with in-frame sequences only. Part of the clones is absent; in the studies checked, under half of the shortfall reflects unresolved V genes, and no reason is known for the rest. Within this sample are over 110,000 clones, with around nine tenths of them counted one time only. The ten largest clones take up 9.3% of the sample. Interpreted using the paper, the time point label stands for: about 28 days (+/-7) after the second vaccine dose. The sample was peripheral blood, taken 28 days after the second AZD1222 dose. These receptors originate from an adult who received the AZD1222 COVID-19 vaccine.

This chain uses TRBV10-2 with TRBJ2-2; 13 positions agree with TRBD2. CDR1 and CDR2 (germline): WSHSY, SAAADI. CDR3 length: 16 residues. V dropped 4 bases and J dropped 2; count of bases not matched to a gene: 1. The CDR3 is CASSGLAGGNTGELFF. CDR3 DNA sequence: TGCGCCAGCAGTGGACTAGCGGGGGGTAACACCGGGGAGCTGTTTTTT.

This chain uses TRBV5-1 with TRBJ1-1; 7 bases map to TRBD1. The CDR3 is made up of 13 amino acids. Germline V gives CDR1 SGHRS, CDR2 YFSETQ. With V trimmed by 0 bases and J by 8 bases, 4 bases remained unmatched. The CDR3 spells CASSLGQGREAFF. The CDR3 DNA is TGCGCCAGCAGCTTGGGACAGGGAAGAGAAGCTTTCTTT.

The chain recombines TRBV12-3 or TRBV12-4 with TRBJ1-5, with D unclear. The CDR3 extends over 13 amino acids. V was shortened by 3 bases and J by 4 bases, with 7 bases between the two germline ends. Written as DNA, the CDR3 is TGTGCCAGCAGTTTTATGGGGAATCAGCCCCAGCATTTT. This sequence encodes CASSFMGNQPQHF.

This chain joins TRBV28 and TRBJ2-1; 8 positions agree with TRBD2. The CDR3 has 13 amino acids. Per the germline V gene, CDR1 is MDHEN and CDR2 is SYDVKM. Trimming removed 2 bases from V and 8 bases from J; junction bases left unmatched: 2. For the CDR3, the DNA is TGTGCCAGCAGTTTAAGAGCGGGAGATGAGCAGTTCTTC. Protein: CASSLRAGDEQFF. The variable domain in full, completed from reference TRBV28 and TRBJ2-1, reads DVKVTQSSRYLVKRTGEKVFLECVQDMDHENMFWYRQDPGLGLRLIYFSYDVKMKEKGDIPEGYSVSREKKERFSLILESASTNQTSMYLCASSLRAGDEQFFGPGTRLTVL.

In its sample, this clone was seen once. The DNA of the CDR3 is TGTGCCATAACCAGGAACCCCGCGAACACTGAAGCTTTCTTT. Translation gives CAITRNPANTEAFF. The rearrangement links TRBV28 to TRBJ1-1; D remains ambiguous. Germline loops: CDR1 MDHEN, CDR2 SYDVKM. CDR3 length equals 14 residues. V lost 10 bases to trimming and J lost 1 base, with 16 bases between them.

This clone was counted a single time. The chain links TRBV19 to TRBJ1-5; TRBD1 aligns across 7 bases. V dropped 1 base and J dropped 7; count of bases not matched to a gene: 7. This CDR3 is built from 15 residues. The germline gives CDR1 LNHDA, CDR2 SQIVND (reference sequence). The CDR3 DNA reads as TGTGCCAGTAGTATAGGACAGGGCTTTTGGCAGCCCCAGCATTTT. Translating gives CASSIGQGFWQPQHF.

This clone was observed a few times. The chain has TRBV11-2 and TRBJ2-6; 10 bases are shared with TRBD2. The CDR3 has 18 amino acids. V trimming: 5 bases; J trimming: 2 bases; junction bases outside the gene matches: 9. Germline V gene lookup returns CDR1 SGHAT and CDR2 FQNNGV. CDR3 sequence (DNA): TGTGCCAGCAGCCCGGGGGTAGCGGGAGGACCTGGGGCCAACGTCCTGACTTTC. It is translated as CASSPGVAGGPGANVLTF.

The chain has TRBV5-5 and TRBJ2-2; D is undetermined. Germline V gene data show CDR1 as SGHKS and CDR2 as YYEKEE (reference sequence). V lost 4 bases and J lost 5, with 3 bases in between. CDR3 length: 11 residues. The DNA of the CDR3 is TGTGCCAGCAGCATAACCGGGGAGCTGTTTTTT. Its protein is CASSITGELFF.

J is TRBJ1-3 and V is TRBV18; D is uncertain. The CDR3 totals 15 residues. Germline V gene sequence: CDR1 KGHSH, CDR2 LQKENI. The germline V and J ends were trimmed by 0 bases and 0 bases, with 6 bases remaining between them. The CDR3 loop reads CASSPPHSSGNTIYF. DNA of the CDR3: TGTGCCAGCTCACCACCGCACAGCTCTGGAAACACCATATATTTT. Full variable domain (rest looked up from reference TRBV18 and TRBJ1-3): NAGVMQNPRHLVRRRGQEARLRCSPMKGHSHVYWYRQLPEEGLKFMVYLQKENIIDESGMPKERFSAEFPKEGPSILRIQQVVRGDSAAYFCASSPPHSSGNTIYFGEGSWLTVV.

This chain links TRBV28 with TRBJ2-1; 7 bases are shared with TRBD1. The germline CDR1 and CDR2 sequences are MDHEN and SYDVKM. This CDR3 has 14 amino acids. J gave up 5 bases and V 3 bases, and 4 bases lay outside the gene matches. This CDR3 reads CASSFGQANNEQFF. Here the CDR3 DNA reads TGTGCCAGCAGTTTCGGACAGGCTAACAATGAGCAGTTCTTC.

This chain connects TRBV6-6 to TRBJ1-5, with D unclear. Looked up from germline, CDR1 is MNHNY and CDR2 is SVGAGI (reference sequence). The CDR3 contains 14 residues. Deletions cut 5 bases from V and 0 bases from J, with 8 bases between. The CDR3 sequence is CASSTFDSNQPQHF. The CDR3 region has the DNA TGTGCCAGCAGTACCTTTGATAGCAATCAGCCCCAGCATTTT.

In the case of this clone: Additional DNA sequences in this sample encode the identical CDR3. This chain uses TRBV7-9 with TRBJ1-1, with D possibly TRBD1 on 6 matching bases. Germline CDR1 and CDR2: SEHNR and FQNEAQ (reference sequence). The CDR3 extends over 11 amino acids. V was pared by 5 bases and J by 8 bases, with 9 bases between. Here the CDR3 DNA reads TGTGCCAGCAGCCTGACAGGCGAAGCTTTCTTT. Encoded protein: CASSLTGEAFF. Together with reference TRBV7-9 and TRBJ1-1, the CDR3 gives the full variable domain: DTGVSQNPRHKITKRGQNVTFRCDPISEHNRLYWYRQTLGQGPEFLTYFQNEAQLEKSRLLSDRFSAERPKGSFSTLEIQRTEQGDSAMYLCASSLTGEAFFGQGTRLTVV.

The chain links TRBV11-2 to TRBJ1-4; 7 nucleotides align to TRBD1. This CDR3 spans 15 amino acids. V was clipped by 6 bases and J by 5 bases; unmatched bases: 9. Looked up from germline, CDR1 is SGHAT and CDR2 is FQNNGV. The CDR3 bases are TGTGCCAGCAGAAGACCGGGACAGCGGAATGAAAAACTGTTTTTT. Translated: CASRRPGQRNEKLFF. The full variable domain, with the rest looked up from reference TRBV11-2 and TRBJ1-4, is EAGVAQSPRYKIIEKRQSVAFWCNPISGHATLYWYQQILGQGPKLLIQFQNNGVVDDSQLPKDRFSAERLKGVDSTLKIQPAKLEDSAVYLCASRRPGQRNEKLFFGSGTQLSVL.

The rearrangement links TRBV7-3 to TRBJ2-1, with 11 nucleotides matching TRBD2. After removal of 8 bases from V and 4 bases from J, the junction contained 4 bases not matched to a gene. CDR1 and CDR2 (germline): SGHTA, FQGTGA. CDR3 length equals 14 residues. The CDR3 DNA reads TGTGCCAGCCAGGCTAGCGGGGGGTACAATGAGCAGTTCTTC. Protein sequence: CASQASGGYNEQFF.

The rearrangement links TRBV7-3 to TRBJ2-3; the match to TRBD2 covers 15 bases. J gave up 4 bases and V 4 bases, and 3 bases lay outside the gene matches. The germline V gene has CDR1 SGHTA and CDR2 FQGTGA. The CDR3 totals 16 residues. CDR3: CASSSGLAGGSDTQYF. As DNA, the CDR3 is TGTGCCAGCAGCTCGGGACTAGCGGGGGGATCAGATACGCAGTATTTT.

This chain uses TRBV27 with TRBJ2-7, with 9 bases matching TRBD1. This CDR3 contains 15 residues. V lost 5 bases, J lost 4 bases, and 9 bases stayed unmatched. The germline V gene encodes CDR1 MNHEY and CDR2 SMNVEV (reference sequence). CDR3 amino acids: CASSGTGLGEYEQYF. The CDR3 bases are TGTGCCAGCAGTGGGACAGGGCTGGGGGAGTACGAGCAGTACTTC.

This chain joins TRBV7-9 and TRBJ1-1, with D unresolved. Trimming cost V 7 bases and J 0 bases, with 9 bases left between them. Germline V gives CDR1 SEHNR, CDR2 FQNEAQ (reference sequence). This CDR3 comprises 13 residues. The CDR3 region is CASTPTVNTEAFF. In DNA, the CDR3 is TGTGCCAGCACCCCTACGGTGAACACTGAAGCTTTCTTT.

This chain joins TRBV11-3 and TRBJ1-1; D remains unclear. Germline V CDR1 and CDR2: SGHNT, YENEEA. V lost 5 bases, J lost 4 bases, and 11 bases lay in between. The CDR3 covers 13 residues. DNA of the CDR3: TGTGCCAGCAGCCATACAGCCATCACTGAAGCTTTCTTT. This codes for CASSHTAITEAFF.

The J gene is TRBJ1-1, the V gene TRBV2, with 7 nucleotides matching TRBD1. The CDR3 is 12 residues long. J lost 6 bases, V lost 8 bases, and 6 bases had no gene match. CDR1 and CDR2 (germline): SNHLY, FYNNEI. The CDR3 spells CASDRVGAEAFF. CDR3 sequence (DNA): TGTGCCAGCGACAGGGTAGGCGCTGAAGCTTTCTTT.

This chain links TRBV28 with TRBJ1-4, with D perhaps matching TRBD1 (6 bases). Germline lookup yields CDR1 MDHEN and CDR2 SYDVKM. V gave up 3 bases and J gave up 10 bases, with 12 bases separating them. This CDR3 comprises 13 residues. This CDR3 reads CASSLDSFGKLFF. In nucleotides, the CDR3 is TGTGCCAGCAGTTTGGACAGCTTCGGAAAACTGTTTTTT.

This sequence joins TRBV19 and TRBJ1-1; weak D call: TRBD1 (6 bases). The V gene lost 5 bases and the J gene lost 1 base, with 14 bases spanning the gap. Germline CDR1 reads LNHDA; CDR2 reads SQIVND (reference sequence). This CDR3 contains 15 residues. The CDR3 region is CASSVAGTPNTEAFF. CDR3 nucleotides: TGTGCCAGTAGTGTCGCCGGGACACCGAACACTGAAGCTTTCTTT.